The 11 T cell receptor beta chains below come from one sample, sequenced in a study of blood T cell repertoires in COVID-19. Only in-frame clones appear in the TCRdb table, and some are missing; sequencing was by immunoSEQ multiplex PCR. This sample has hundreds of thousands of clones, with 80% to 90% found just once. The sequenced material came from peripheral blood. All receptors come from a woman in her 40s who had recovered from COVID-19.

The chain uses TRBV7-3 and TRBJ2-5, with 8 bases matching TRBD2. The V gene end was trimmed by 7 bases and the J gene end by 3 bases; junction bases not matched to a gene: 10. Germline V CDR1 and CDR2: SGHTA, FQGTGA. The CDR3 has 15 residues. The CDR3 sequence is CASTVGGVWEETQYF. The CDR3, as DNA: TGTGCCAGCACCGTCGGGGGGGTCTGGGAAGAGACCCAGTACTTC.

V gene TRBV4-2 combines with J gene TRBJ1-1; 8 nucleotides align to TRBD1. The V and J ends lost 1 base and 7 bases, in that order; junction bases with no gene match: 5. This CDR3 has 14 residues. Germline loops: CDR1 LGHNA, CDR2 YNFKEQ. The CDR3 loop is CASSQAGGRDEAFF. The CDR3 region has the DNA TGTGCCAGCAGCCAAGCAGGGGGCCGTGATGAAGCTTTCTTT.

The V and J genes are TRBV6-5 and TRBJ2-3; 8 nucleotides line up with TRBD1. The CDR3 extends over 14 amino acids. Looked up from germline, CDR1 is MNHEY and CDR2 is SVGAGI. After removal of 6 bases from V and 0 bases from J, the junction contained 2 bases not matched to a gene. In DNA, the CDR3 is TGTGCCAGCAGGACAGGGGCTAGCACAGATACGCAGTATTTT. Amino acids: CASRTGASTDTQYF.

CDR3 sequence reads: CASSITGTDTQYF. In DNA form, the CDR3 reads TGTGCCAGTAGTATCACGGGAACAGATACGCAGTATTTT. J is TRBJ2-3 and V is TRBV19, with TRBD2 as a possible D gene (5 bases). Trimming stripped 3 bases from V and 3 bases from J, with 7 bases between. The CDR3 is 13 residues long. Germline values: CDR1 LNHDA, CDR2 SQIVND (reference sequence).

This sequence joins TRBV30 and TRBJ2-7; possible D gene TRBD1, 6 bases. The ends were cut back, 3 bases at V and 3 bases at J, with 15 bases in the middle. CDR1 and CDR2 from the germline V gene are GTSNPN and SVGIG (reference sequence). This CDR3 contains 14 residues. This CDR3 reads CAWRGAGDLYEQYF. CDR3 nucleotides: TGTGCCTGGAGGGGGGCCGGGGACCTCTACGAGCAGTACTTC.

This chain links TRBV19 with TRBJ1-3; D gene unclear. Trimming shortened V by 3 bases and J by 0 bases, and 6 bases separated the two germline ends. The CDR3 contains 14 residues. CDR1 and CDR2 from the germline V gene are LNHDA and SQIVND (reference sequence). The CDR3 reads CASSIASSGNTIYF. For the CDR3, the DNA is TGTGCCAGTAGTATTGCGTCCTCTGGAAACACCATATATTTT. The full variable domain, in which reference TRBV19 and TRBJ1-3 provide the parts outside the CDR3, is DGGITQSPKYLFRKEGQNVTLSCEQNLNHDAMYWYRQDPGQGLRLIYYSQIVNDFQKGDIAEGYSVSREKKESFPLTVTSAQKNPTAFYLCASSIASSGNTIYFGEGSWLTVV.

CDR3 nucleotides: TGTGCCATCAGTGAGACAACAGGGCTTGGTGGCTACACCTTC. Protein sequence: CAISETTGLGGYTF. V usage is TRBV10-3 and J usage is TRBJ1-2, with D perhaps TRBD1 (6 bases). Trimming cost V 2 bases and J 7 bases, with 14 bases left between them. Per the germline V gene, CDR1 is ENHRY and CDR2 is SYGVKD. CDR3 length: 14 residues.

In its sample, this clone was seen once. The CDR3 here is CASNPHRGGARDTQYF. The CDR3, as DNA: TGTGCCAGTAATCCCCACCGCGGGGGGGCCAGGGATACGCAGTATTTT. The chain carries TRBV19 and TRBJ2-3; the match to TRBD2 covers 9 bases. CDR1 is LNHDA, CDR2 SQIVND, per germline (reference sequence). This CDR3 spans 16 amino acids. J gave up 6 bases and V 7 bases, and 14 bases lay outside the gene matches.

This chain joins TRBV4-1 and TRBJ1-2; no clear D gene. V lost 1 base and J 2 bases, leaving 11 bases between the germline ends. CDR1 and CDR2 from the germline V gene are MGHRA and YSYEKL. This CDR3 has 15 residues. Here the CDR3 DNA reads TGCGCCAGCAGCCAAGTGCGGGGTCAGAACTATGGCTACACCTTC. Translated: CASSQVRGQNYGYTF.

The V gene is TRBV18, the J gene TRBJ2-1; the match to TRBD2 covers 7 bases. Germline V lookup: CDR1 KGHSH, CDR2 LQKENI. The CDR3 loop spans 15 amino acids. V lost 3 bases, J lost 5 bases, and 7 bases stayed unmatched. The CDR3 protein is CASSPWAGDNNEQFF. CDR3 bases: TGTGCCAGCTCACCGTGGGCGGGGGATAACAATGAGCAGTTCTTC.

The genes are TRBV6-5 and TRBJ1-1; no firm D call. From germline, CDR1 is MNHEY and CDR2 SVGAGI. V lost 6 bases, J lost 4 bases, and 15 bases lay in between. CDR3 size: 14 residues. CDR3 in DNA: TGTGCCAGCAGAAGGGAGGGCAGGAGCACTGAAGCTTTCTTT. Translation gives CASRREGRSTEAFF.